This T cell receptor (beta chain) was captured by sequencing in a study of graft-versus-host responses after intestinal transplantation. Overall study results and limits: GvH clones appeared in recipient marrow, some first in ileum or blood.

The CDR3 loop spans 15 amino acids. Germline CDR1 reads SGHTA; CDR2 reads FQGNSA. V was clipped by 8 bases and J by 1 base; unmatched bases: 10. A word on this clone: Antigen specificity is unknown.

This table comes from immunoSEQ multiplex PCR, and its TCRdb copy is limited to in-frame clones, with some not included. The table shows approximately 99,000 clones, with around 92% occurring only once. This material consisted of unstimulated CD4+ T cells sorted from spleen or lymph node cells, taken before transplant. The chain carries TRBV7-2 and TRBJ1-1; 7 bases are a match to TRBD1. The sequence was collected from a human donor who was the organ donor for an intestinal transplant. The CDR3 loop reads CASLQGPLRNTEAFF. In DNA form, the CDR3 reads TGTGCCAGCCTACAGGGGCCCCTACGGAACACTGAAGCTTTCTTT. The full variable domain, with the rest looked up from reference TRBV7-2 and TRBJ1-1, is GAGVSQSPSNKVTEKGKDVELRCDPISGHTALYWYRQSLGQGLEFLIYFQGNSAPDKSGLPSDRFSAERTGGSVSTLTIQRTQQEDSAVYLCASLQGPLRNTEAFFGQGTRLTVV.